The T cell receptor beta chain under discussion was sequenced for a study of shared clonotypes between healthy human individuals. Generated by immunoSEQ multiplex PCR, the TCRdb table keeps only in-frame clones and is missing some. This sample has about 1 million clones, with about three quarters found just once. The sequenced sample consisted of memory CD4+ T cells sorted from blood. Specified subset: CD45RA-negative fraction. The clonotype originates from a man in his late teens or twenties in good health.

The DNA for the CDR3 is TGTGCCAGCAGTTACGGAGGGGGCTGGGGCAATCAGCCCCAGCATTTT. As protein: CASSYGGGWGNQPQHF. The rearrangement links TRBV28 to TRBJ1-5; 7 nucleotides line up with TRBD1. V was clipped by 4 bases and J by 2 bases; unmatched bases: 8. The V gene's germline CDR1 is MDHEN and CDR2 SYDVKM. The CDR3 totals 16 residues.